The entry below describes one T cell receptor (beta chain). The V gene end was trimmed by 5 bases and the J gene end by 4 bases; junction bases not matched to a gene: 16. The CDR3 consists of 17 residues. Germline V gene data show CDR1 as SEHNR and CDR2 as FQNEAQ (reference sequence). The data originate from a study of T cell changes during pregnancy in multiple sclerosis. The repertoire was sequenced with immunoSEQ multiplex PCR; TCRdb's copy has only in-frame clones and lacks some. The data contain over 40,000 clones, roughly 90% of them singletons. The origin of this receptor is a female donor with multiple sclerosis, enrolled in a pregnancy study. The specimen comprised CD4+ T cells from peripheral blood mononuclear cells, sampled in the second trimester of pregnancy. This chain joins TRBV7-9 and TRBJ1-2; 7 bases line up with TRBD1. This CDR3 is CASSTGTEGLGGYGYTF. CDR3 DNA sequence: TGTGCCAGCAGCACCGGGACAGAGGGGTTGGGAGGCTATGGCTACACCTTC.